The 14 T cell receptor beta chains in this list originate from one sample, sequenced in a study of T cell changes during pregnancy in multiple sclerosis. The data were produced by immunoSEQ multiplex PCR, yet TCRdb's version contains in-frame clones alone and is incomplete. The table includes some 22,000 clones, around 84% detected once. Material: CD4+ T cells from peripheral blood mononuclear cells, obtained in the second trimester of pregnancy. Receptor source: a female donor in good health, enrolled as a control in a pregnancy study.

V gene TRBV7-9 combines with J gene TRBJ1-2; no firm D call. This CDR3 has 16 amino acids. V was cut by 3 bases and J by 1 base, with 15 bases left in between. Germline V CDR1 and CDR2: SEHNR, FQNEAQ (reference sequence). The chain's CDR3 is CASSLEGEWVNYGYTF. The DNA of the CDR3 is TGTGCCAGCAGCTTGGAAGGAGAGTGGGTTAACTATGGCTACACCTTC.

This clone occurred once. This chain links TRBV6-1 with TRBJ1-6; maybe TRBD1 (5 bases). V shed 6 bases and J shed 5 bases, with 11 bases lying between them. The CDR3 length is 14 residues. The germline gives CDR1 MNHNS, CDR2 SASEGT. CDR3 nucleotide sequence: TGTGCCAGCAGGGGGTGGGGGGATAATTCACCCCTCCACTTT. Its protein is CASRGWGDNSPLHF.

The chain carries TRBV5-4 and TRBJ2-1; TRBD2 is a possible D gene (6 bases). Germline loops: CDR1 SGHNT, CDR2 YYREEE (reference sequence). Trimming stripped 7 bases from V and 8 bases from J, with 19 bases between. This CDR3 is 14 amino acids long. Here the CDR3 reads CASSSLRREDEQFF. The CDR3 DNA reads TGTGCCAGCTCTTCCTTAAGGCGGGAAGATGAGCAGTTCTTC.

The chain uses TRBV19 and TRBJ2-3; 10 bases are a match to TRBD1. The CDR3 is 15 residues long. The germline V gene has CDR1 LNHDA and CDR2 SQIVND (reference sequence). V trimming: 6 bases; J trimming: 4 bases; junction bases outside the gene matches: 7. The CDR3 bases are TGTGCCAGTAGACCCGGGACAGGGGAGGCAGATACGCAGTATTTT. It yields the protein CASRPGTGEADTQYF. The full variable domain, completed using reference TRBV19 and TRBJ2-3, is DGGITQSPKYLFRKEGQNVTLSCEQNLNHDAMYWYRQDPGQGLRLIYYSQIVNDFQKGDIAEGYSVSREKKESFPLTVTSAQKNPTAFYLCASRPGTGEADTQYFGPGTRLTVL.

This clone came up once. The V and J genes are TRBV19 and TRBJ1-5, with D maybe TRBD1 (5 bases). Trimming took off 3 bases at V and 3 bases at J, with 15 bases between the two ends. The CDR3 contains 16 residues. Germline CDR1 reads LNHDA; CDR2 reads SQIVND (reference sequence). CDR3 DNA: TGTGCCAGTAGTATGACCCCCACAGGTAACAATCAGCCCCAGCATTTT. Protein: CASSMTPTGNNQPQHF.

The chain uses TRBV7-8 and TRBJ2-2; 8 bases match TRBD2. CDR1 is SGHVS, CDR2 FQNEAQ, per germline. V lost 5 bases, J lost 0 bases, and 2 bases stayed unmatched. CDR3 length: 15 residues. The CDR3 protein is CASSLSGTNTGELFF. The CDR3 nucleotides read TGTGCCAGCAGCCTTAGCGGGACGAACACCGGGGAGCTGTTTTTT.

The chain employs TRBV19 and TRBJ2-2, with D possibly TRBD1 on 6 matching bases. The V and J ends lost 8 bases and 2 bases respectively, with 12 bases between them. The CDR3 has 14 amino acids. The V gene's germline CDR1 is LNHDA and CDR2 SQIVND (reference sequence). CDR3: CASLQGPNTGELFF. DNA of the CDR3: TGTGCCAGTTTGCAGGGGCCTAACACCGGGGAGCTGTTTTTT.

This chain connects TRBV7-6 to TRBJ1-1; 7 bases are a match to TRBD1. CDR3 size: 12 residues. Germline loops: CDR1 SGHVS, CDR2 FNYEAQ. V trimming: 5 bases; J trimming: 11 bases; junction bases outside the gene matches: 8. The chain's CDR3 is CASSQLTGRAFF. DNA of the CDR3: TGTGCCAGCAGCCAGCTGACAGGGCGGGCTTTCTTT.

V and J are TRBV4-1 and TRBJ2-4, with TRBD1 matching over 8 bases. Germline V gives CDR1 MGHRA, CDR2 YSYEKL. The CDR3 has 16 amino acids. The V segment lost 0 bases and the J segment 1 base; nucleotides outside the gene matches: 2. This CDR3 is CASSQEWTGAKNIQYF. Here the CDR3 DNA reads TGCGCCAGCAGCCAAGAGTGGACAGGGGCCAAAAACATTCAGTACTTC.

The V call is TRBV7-2, the J call TRBJ1-3, with D perhaps matching TRBD1 (6 bases). The V end lost 10 bases, the J end lost 8 bases, and 21 bases lay between the germline ends. The CDR3 is 14 amino acids. The V gene's germline CDR1 is SGHTA and CDR2 FQGNSA. Here the CDR3 DNA reads TGTGCCACCCTTATAGACAGGCGGATAGACACCATATATTTT. Protein sequence: CATLIDRRIDTIYF.

This sequence joins TRBV7-2 and TRBJ2-7, with a weak D call TRBD2 (5 bases). With 1 base removed from V and 4 bases from J, the gap between germline ends came to 14 bases. The CDR3 length is 15 residues. Germline V CDR1 and CDR2: SGHTA, FQGNSA. CDR3 loop: CASSLEGGPRYEQYF. CDR3 nucleotide sequence: TGTGCCAGCAGCTTAGAAGGCGGGCCCAGGTACGAGCAGTACTTC.

The rearrangement links TRBV10-1 to TRBJ2-5; TRBD1 agrees at 7 bases. The J call may be mistaken, given a closer DNA end match to TRBJ2-7. The germline CDR1 and CDR2 sequences are WNHNN and SYGVQD (reference sequence). The CDR3 loop spans 15 amino acids. CDR3 nucleotides: TGCGCCAGCAGGGACCGGGACAGCTATTCATACGAGCAGTACTTC. It is translated as CASRDRDSYSYEQYF.

V is TRBV27 and J is TRBJ2-7, with D possibly being TRBD2 (6 bases). Germline V CDR1 and CDR2: MNHEY, SMNVEV (reference sequence). Trimming cost V 4 bases and J 5 bases, with 12 bases left between them. This CDR3 is built from 13 residues. As DNA, the CDR3 is TGTGCCAGCAGTTGGGGGGTTTACAACGAGCAGTACTTC. This translates into CASSWGVYNEQYF.

The rearrangement joins TRBV6-6 to TRBJ2-5; 11 bases line up with TRBD1. With 5 bases clipped from V and 2 bases from J, the junction kept 4 bases outside the gene matches. The CDR3 spans 15 residues. Germline V CDR1 and CDR2: MNHNY, SVGAGI (reference sequence). CDR3 residues: CASSVGTGGQETQYF. The DNA of the CDR3 is TGTGCCAGCAGTGTAGGGACAGGGGGGCAAGAGACCCAGTACTTC.